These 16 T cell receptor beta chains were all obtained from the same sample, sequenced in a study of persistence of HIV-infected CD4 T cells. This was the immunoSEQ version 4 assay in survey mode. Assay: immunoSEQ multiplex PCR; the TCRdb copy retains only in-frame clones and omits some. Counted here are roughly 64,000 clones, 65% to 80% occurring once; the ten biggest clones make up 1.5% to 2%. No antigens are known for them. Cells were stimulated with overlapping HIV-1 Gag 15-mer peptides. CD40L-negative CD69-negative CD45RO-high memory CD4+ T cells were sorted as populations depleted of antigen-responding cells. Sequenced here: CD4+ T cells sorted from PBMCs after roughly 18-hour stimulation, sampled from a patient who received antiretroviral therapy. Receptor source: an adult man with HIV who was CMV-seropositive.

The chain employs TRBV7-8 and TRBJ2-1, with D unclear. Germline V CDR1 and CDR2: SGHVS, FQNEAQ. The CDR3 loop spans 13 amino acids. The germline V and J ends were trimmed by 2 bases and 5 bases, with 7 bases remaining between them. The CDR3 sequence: CASSLIPDNEQFF. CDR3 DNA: TGTGCCAGCAGCTTAATCCCTGACAATGAGCAGTTCTTC. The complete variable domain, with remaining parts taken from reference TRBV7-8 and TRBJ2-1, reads GAGVSQSPRYKVAKRGQDVALRCDPISGHVSLFWYQQALGQGPEFLTYFQNEAQLDKSGLPSDRFFAERPEGSVSTLKIQRTQQEDSAVYLCASSLIPDNEQFFGPGTRLTVL.

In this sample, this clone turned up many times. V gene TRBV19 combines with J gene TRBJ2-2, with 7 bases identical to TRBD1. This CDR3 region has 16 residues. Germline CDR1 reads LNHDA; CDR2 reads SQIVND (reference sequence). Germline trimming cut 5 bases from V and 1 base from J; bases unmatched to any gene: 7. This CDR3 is CASSPTGQLNTGELFF. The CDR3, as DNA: TGTGCCAGTAGTCCAACGGGACAGCTGAACACCGGGGAGCTGTTTTTT. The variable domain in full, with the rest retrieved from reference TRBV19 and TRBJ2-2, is DGGITQSPKYLFRKEGQNVTLSCEQNLNHDAMYWYRQDPGQGLRLIYYSQIVNDFQKGDIAEGYSVSREKKESFPLTVTSAQKNPTAFYLCASSPTGQLNTGELFFGEGSRLTVL.

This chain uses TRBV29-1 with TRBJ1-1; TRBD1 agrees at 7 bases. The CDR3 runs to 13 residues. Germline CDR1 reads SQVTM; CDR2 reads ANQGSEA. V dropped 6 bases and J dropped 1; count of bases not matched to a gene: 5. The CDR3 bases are TGCAGCGTATTAGCAGGGGGGAACACTGAAGCTTTCTTT. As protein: CSVLAGGNTEAFF.

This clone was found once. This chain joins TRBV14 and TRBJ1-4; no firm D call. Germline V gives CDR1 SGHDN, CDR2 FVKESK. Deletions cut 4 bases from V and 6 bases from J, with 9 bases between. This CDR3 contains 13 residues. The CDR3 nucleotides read TGTGCCAGCAGCCTACTATTTCATGAAAAACTGTTTTTT. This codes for CASSLLFHEKLFF.

The CDR3 is CASSLGGPGSSGANVLTF. The CDR3 coding sequence is TGTGCCAGCAGCTTAGGGGGACCGGGCAGCTCTGGGGCCAACGTCCTGACTTTC. The chain links TRBV7-8 to TRBJ2-6; either TRBD1 or TRBD2 may fit D (5 bases each). CDR1 is SGHVS and CDR2 is FQNEAQ in the germline V gene. This CDR3 contains 18 residues. Trimming removed 1 base from V and 0 bases from J, with 13 bases in between.

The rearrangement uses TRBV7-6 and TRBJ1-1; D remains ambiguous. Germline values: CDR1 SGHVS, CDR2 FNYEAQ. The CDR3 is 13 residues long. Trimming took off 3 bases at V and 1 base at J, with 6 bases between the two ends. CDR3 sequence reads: CASSLDTNTEAFF. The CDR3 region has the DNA TGTGCCAGCAGCTTGGATACGAACACTGAAGCTTTCTTT. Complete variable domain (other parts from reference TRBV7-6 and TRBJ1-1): GAGVSQSPRYKVTKRGQDVALRCDPISGHVSLYWYRQALGQGPEFLTYFNYEAQQDKSGLPNDRFSAERPEGSISTLTIQRTEQRDSAMYRCASSLDTNTEAFFGQGTRLTVV.

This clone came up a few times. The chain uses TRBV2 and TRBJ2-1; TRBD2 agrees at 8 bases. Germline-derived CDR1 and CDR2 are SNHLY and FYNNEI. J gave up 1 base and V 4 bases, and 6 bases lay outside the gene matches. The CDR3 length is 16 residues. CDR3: CASSVSGTRSYNEQFF. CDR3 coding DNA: TGTGCCAGCAGTGTAAGCGGGACTAGATCCTACAATGAGCAGTTCTTC.

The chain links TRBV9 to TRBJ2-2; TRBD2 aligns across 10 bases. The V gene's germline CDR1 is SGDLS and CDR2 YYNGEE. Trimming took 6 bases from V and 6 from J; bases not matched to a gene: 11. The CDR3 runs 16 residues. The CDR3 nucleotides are TGTGCCAGCACCCAGGGGAGCGGGGGGGCTCCCGGGGAGCTGTTTTTT. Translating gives CASTQGSGGAPGELFF.

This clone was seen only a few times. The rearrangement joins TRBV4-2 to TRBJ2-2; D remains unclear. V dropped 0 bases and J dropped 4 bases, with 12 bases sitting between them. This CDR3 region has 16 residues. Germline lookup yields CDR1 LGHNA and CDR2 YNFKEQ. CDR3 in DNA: TGTGCCAGCAGCCAAGAAGGAACTACCCCCACCGGGGAGCTGTTTTTT. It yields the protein CASSQEGTTPTGELFF.

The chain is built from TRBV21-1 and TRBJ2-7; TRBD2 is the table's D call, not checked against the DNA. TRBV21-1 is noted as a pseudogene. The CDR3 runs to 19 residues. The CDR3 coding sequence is TGTGCCAGCAGCAAAGATATTAGGGTCGAGCGGGGGCCCTCCTACGAGCAGTACTTC. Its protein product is CASSKDIRVERGPSYEQYF.

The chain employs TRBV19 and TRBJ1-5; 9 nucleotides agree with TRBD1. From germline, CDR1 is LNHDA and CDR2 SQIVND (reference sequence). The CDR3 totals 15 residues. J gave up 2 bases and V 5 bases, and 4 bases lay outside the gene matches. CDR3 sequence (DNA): TGTGCCAGTAGTGCGACAGGGGGGGGCAATCAGCCCCAGCATTTT. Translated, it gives CASSATGGGNQPQHF. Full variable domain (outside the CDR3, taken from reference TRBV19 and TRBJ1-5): DGGITQSPKYLFRKEGQNVTLSCEQNLNHDAMYWYRQDPGQGLRLIYYSQIVNDFQKGDIAEGYSVSREKKESFPLTVTSAQKNPTAFYLCASSATGGGNQPQHFGDGTRLSIL.

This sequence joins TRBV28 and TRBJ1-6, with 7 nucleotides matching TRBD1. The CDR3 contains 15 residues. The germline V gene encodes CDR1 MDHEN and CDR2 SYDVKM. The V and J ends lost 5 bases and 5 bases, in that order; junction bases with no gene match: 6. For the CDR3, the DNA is TGTGCCAGCAGTCCACCGGGACAGAATAATTCACCCCTCCACTTT. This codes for CASSPPGQNNSPLHF.

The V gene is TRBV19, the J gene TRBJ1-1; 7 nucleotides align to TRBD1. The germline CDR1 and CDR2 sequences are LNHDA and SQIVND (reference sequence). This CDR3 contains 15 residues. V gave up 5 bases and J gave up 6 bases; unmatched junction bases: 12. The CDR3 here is CASSSPTGKLAEAFF. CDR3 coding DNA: TGTGCCAGTAGTTCCCCGACAGGGAAACTCGCTGAAGCTTTCTTT.

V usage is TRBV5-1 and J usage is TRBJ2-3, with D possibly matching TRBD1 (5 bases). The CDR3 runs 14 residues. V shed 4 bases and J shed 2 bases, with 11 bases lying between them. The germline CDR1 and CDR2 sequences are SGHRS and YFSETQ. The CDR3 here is CASSGAAYTDTQYF. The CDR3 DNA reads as TGCGCCAGCAGCGGGGCGGCTTACACAGATACGCAGTATTTT.

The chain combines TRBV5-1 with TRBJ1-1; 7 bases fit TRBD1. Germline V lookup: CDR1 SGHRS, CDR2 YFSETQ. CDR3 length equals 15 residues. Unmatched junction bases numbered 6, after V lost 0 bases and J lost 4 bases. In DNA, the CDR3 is TGCGCCAGCAGCTTGGCCGGACAGGCGGCCACTGAAGCTTTCTTT. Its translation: CASSLAGQAATEAFF.

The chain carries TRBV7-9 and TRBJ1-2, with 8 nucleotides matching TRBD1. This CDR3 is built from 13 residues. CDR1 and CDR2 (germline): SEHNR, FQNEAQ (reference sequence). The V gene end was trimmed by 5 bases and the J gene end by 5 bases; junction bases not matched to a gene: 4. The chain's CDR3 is CASSGQGRYGYTF. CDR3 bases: TGTGCCAGCAGCGGACAGGGTCGATATGGCTACACCTTC. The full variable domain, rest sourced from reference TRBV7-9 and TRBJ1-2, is DTGVSQNPRHKITKRGQNVTFRCDPISEHNRLYWYRQTLGQGPEFLTYFQNEAQLEKSRLLSDRFSAERPKGSFSTLEIQRTEQGDSAMYLCASSGQGRYGYTFGSGTRLTVV.